The present T cell receptor (beta chain) was sequenced within a study of cytotoxic CD8 clonotypes in ibrutinib-treated CLL. Study-wide points: Under therapy, public clonotypes either contracted or stayed stable, and they were uncommon. Progressing and sustained-remission patients had different sampling times.

Data came from immunoSEQ multiplex PCR; TCRdb stores just in-frame clones and leaves some out. This table has under 200,000 clones, approximately 77% appearing once. This clone was observed a handful of times. Its antigen is still unknown. V lost 1 base and J lost 2, with 3 bases in between. The CDR3 has 12 amino acids. Per germline, CDR1 SNHLY and CDR2 FYNNEI. The V call is TRBV2, the J call TRBJ2-7; D not certain. This receptor was identified in a human donor with chronic lymphocytic leukemia. The source was PBMCs, collected after 12 months of ibrutinib treatment. CDR3 in amino acids: CASSEGPYEQYF. CDR3 nucleotide sequence: TGTGCCAGCAGTGAAGGACCCTACGAGCAGTACTTC.